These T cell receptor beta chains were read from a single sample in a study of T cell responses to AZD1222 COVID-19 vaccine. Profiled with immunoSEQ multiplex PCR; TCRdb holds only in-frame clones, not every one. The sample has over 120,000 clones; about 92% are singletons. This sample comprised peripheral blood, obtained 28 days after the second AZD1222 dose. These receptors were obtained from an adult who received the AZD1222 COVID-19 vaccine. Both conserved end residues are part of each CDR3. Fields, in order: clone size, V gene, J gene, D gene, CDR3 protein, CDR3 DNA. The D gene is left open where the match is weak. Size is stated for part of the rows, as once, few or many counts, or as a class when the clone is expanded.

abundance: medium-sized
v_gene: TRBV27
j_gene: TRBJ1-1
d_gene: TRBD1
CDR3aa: CASSARQGGGTEAFF
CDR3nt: TGTGCCAGCAGTGCACGACAGGGAGGTGGCACTGAAGCTTTCTTT

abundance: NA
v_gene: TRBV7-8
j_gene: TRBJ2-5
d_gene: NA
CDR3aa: CASSLGLGQGSWETQYF
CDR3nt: TGTGCCAGCAGCTTAGGGCTGGGGCAGGGCTCATGGGAGACCCAGTACTTC

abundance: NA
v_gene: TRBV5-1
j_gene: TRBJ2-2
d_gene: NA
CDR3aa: CASSNDQGTNTGELFF
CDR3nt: TGCGCCAGCTCTAACGACCAGGGAACGAACACCGGGGAGCTGTTTTTT

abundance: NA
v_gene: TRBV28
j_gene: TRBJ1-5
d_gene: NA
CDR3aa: CASSFRDRPQHF
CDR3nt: TGTGCCAGCAGTTTTAGGGACCGGCCCCAGCATTTT

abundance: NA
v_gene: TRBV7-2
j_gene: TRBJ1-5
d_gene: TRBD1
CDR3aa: CASSLVGGRQGNQPQHF
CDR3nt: TGTGCCAGCAGCTTAGTGGGGGGGAGACAGGGTAACCAGCCCCAGCATTTT

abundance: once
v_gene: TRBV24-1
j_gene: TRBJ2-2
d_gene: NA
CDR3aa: CATSDPRPGELFF
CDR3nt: TGTGCCACCAGTGACCCCCGTCCCGGGGAGCTGTTTTTT

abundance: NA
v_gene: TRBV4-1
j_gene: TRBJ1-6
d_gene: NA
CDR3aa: CASSHTGVGNSPLHF
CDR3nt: TGCGCCAGCAGCCATACGGGGGTCGGGAATTCACCCCTCCACTTT

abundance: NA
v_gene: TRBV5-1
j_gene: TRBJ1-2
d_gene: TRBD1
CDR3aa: CASSLGQGEGYTF
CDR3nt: TGCGCCAGCAGCTTGGGACAGGGAGAGGGCTACACCTTC

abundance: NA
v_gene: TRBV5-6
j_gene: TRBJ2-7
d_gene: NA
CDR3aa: CASSLAGGRGYEQYF
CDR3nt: TGTGCCAGCAGCTTGGCCGGTGGCAGGGGCTACGAGCAGTACTTC

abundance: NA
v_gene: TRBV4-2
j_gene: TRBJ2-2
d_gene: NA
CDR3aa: CASSRPPGGANTGELFF
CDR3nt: TGTGCCAGCAGCAGACCGCCTGGTGGAGCGAACACCGGGGAGCTGTTTTTT

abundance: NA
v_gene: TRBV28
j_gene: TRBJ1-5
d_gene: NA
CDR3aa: CATTWRTANQPQHF
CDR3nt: TGTGCCACTACCTGGAGGACGGCCAATCAGCCCCAGCATTTT

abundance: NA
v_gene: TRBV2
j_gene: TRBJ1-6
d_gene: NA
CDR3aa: CASSYHVGGGTPLHF
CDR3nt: TGTGCCAGCAGTTACCACGTGGGGGGGGGTACACCCCTCCACTTT

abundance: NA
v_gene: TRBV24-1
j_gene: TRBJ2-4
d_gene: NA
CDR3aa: CATSDPVLVGKDLAKNIQYF
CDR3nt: TGTGCCACCAGTGATCCCGTCCTTGTGGGAAAGGATTTAGCCAAAAACATTCAGTACTTC

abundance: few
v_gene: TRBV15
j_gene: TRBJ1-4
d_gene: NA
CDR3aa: CATTHLRDTDEKLFF
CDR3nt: TGTGCCACCACCCACCTCCGGGACACCGATGAAAAACTGTTTTTT

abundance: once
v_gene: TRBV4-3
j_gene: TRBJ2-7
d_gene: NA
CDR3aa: CASSPHGVEQYF
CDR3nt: TGCGCCAGCAGCCCGCATGGGGTCGAGCAGTACTTC

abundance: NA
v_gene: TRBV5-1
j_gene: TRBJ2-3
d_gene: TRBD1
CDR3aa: CASSGGQRTDTQYF
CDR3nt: TGCGCCAGCAGCGGGGGACAGCGCACAGATACGCAGTATTTT

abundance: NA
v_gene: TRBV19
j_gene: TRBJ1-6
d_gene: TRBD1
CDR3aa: CASSPRGQHNSPLHF
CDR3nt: TGTGCCAGTAGTCCCCGGGGACAGCATAATTCACCCCTCCACTTT

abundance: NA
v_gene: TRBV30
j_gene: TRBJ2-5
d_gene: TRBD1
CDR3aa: CAWSTTGPETQYF
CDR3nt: TGTGCCTGGAGCACGACAGGGCCGGAGACCCAGTACTTC

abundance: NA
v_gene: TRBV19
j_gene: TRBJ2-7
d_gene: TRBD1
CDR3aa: CASSRDRGYEQYF
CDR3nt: TGTGCCAGTAGTAGGGACAGGGGCTACGAGCAGTACTTC

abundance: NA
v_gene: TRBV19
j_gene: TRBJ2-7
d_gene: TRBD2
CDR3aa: CASSQDSPAGTSGSYEQYF
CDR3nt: TGTGCCAGTAGCCAAGACTCCCCAGCCGGGACTAGCGGATCCTACGAGCAGTACTTC

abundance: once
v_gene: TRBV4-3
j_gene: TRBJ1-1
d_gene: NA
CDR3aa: CASSQTGNTEAFF
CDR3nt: TGCGCCAGCAGCCAAACAGGGAACACTGAAGCTTTCTTT

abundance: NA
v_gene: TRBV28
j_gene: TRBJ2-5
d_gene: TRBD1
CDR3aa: CASNLQGVRSETQYF
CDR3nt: TGTGCCAGCAATCTTCAGGGGGTGCGTTCTGAGACCCAGTACTTC

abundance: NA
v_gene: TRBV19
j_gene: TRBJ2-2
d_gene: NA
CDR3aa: CASSITGELFF
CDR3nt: TGTGCCAGTAGTATTACCGGGGAGCTGTTTTTT

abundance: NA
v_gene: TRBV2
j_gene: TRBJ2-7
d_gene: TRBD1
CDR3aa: CASSIYGQDEHF
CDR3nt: TGTGCCAGCAGTATCTACGGACAGGACGAACACTTC

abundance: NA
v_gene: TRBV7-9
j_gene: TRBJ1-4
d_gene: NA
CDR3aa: CASSRGRALWGEKLFF
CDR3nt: TGTGCCAGCAGCAGGGGCAGGGCCCTATGGGGTGAAAAACTGTTTTTT

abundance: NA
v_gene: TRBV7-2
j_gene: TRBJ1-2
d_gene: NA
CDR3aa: CASSFDLYGYTF
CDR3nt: TGTGCCAGCAGCTTTGACCTCTATGGCTACACCTTC

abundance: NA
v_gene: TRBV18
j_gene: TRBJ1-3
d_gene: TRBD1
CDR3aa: CASSPDRGVSGNTIYF
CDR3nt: TGTGCCAGCTCACCGGACAGGGGGGTCTCTGGAAACACCATATATTTT

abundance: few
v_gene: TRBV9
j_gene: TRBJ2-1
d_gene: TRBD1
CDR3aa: CASSGRQGAYNEQFF
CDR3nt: TGTGCCAGCAGCGGGAGACAGGGGGCATACAATGAGCAGTTCTTC

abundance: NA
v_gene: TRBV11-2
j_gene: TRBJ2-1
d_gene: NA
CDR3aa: CASSLVAGLGAYNEQFF
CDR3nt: TGTGCCAGCAGCTTAGTTGCTGGTTTGGGAGCCTACAATGAGCAGTTCTTC

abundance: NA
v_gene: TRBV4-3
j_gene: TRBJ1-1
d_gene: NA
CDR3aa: CASSQERGLESTEAFF
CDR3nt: TGCGCCAGCAGCCAAGAGAGGGGGTTGGAAAGCACTGAAGCTTTCTTT

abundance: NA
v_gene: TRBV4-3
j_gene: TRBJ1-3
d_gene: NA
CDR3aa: CASSQDALRGGSGNTIYF
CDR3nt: TGCGCCAGCAGCCAAGATGCGCTCCGGGGGGGCTCTGGAAACACCATATATTTT

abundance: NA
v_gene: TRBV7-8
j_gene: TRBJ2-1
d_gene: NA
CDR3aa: CASSLPPSIEQFF
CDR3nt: TGTGCCAGCAGCTTACCTCCAAGCATAGAGCAGTTCTTC

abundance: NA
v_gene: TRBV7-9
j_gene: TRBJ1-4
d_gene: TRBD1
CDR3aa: CASSAGQANEKLFF
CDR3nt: TGTGCCAGCAGCGCGGGACAGGCGAATGAAAAACTGTTTTTT

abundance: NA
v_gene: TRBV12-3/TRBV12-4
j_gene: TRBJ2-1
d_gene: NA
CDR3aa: CASSLLGWEGQFF
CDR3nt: TGTGCCAGCAGTCTCCTAGGGTGGGAAGGGCAGTTCTTC

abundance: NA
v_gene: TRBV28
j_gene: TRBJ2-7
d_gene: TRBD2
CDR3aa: CASSSGLAPKQYF
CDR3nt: TGTGCCAGCAGTTCCGGACTAGCCCCTAAGCAGTACTTC

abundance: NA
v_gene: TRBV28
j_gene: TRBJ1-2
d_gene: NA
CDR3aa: CASTRTDSGYTF
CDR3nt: TGTGCCAGCACCAGGACTGACTCTGGCTACACCTTC

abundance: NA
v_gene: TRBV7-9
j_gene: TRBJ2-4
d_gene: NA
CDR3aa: CASSAKDLAKNIQYF
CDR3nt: TGTGCCAGCAGCGCCAAGGACCTAGCCAAAAACATTCAGTACTTC

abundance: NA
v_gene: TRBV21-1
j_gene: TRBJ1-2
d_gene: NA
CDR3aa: CASSKPPRGTANYGYTF
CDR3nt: TGTGCCAGCAGCAAACCCCCCCGGGGGACAGCGAACTATGGCTACACCTTC

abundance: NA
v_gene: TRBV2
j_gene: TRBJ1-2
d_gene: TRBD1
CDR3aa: CASSPGTGGYGYTF
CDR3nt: TGTGCCAGCAGCCCCGGGACAGGGGGATATGGCTACACCTTC

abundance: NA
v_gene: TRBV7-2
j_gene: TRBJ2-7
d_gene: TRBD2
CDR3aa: CASSRSGIGNEQYF
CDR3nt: TGTGCCAGCAGCCGGAGCGGGATTGGGAACGAGCAGTACTTC

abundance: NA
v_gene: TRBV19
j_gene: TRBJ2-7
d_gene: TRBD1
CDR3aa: CASSVTGGAGEQYF
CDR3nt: TGTGCCAGTAGCGTAACAGGGGGCGCAGGGGAGCAGTACTTC

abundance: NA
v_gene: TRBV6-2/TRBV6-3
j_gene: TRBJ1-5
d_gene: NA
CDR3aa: CASSHRVEPQHF
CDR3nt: TGTGCCAGCAGTCACAGGGTAGAGCCCCAGCATTTT

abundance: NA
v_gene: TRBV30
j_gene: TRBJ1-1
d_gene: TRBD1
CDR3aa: CAWSVQGQGEAFF
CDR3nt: TGTGCCTGGAGTGTACAGGGGCAAGGTGAAGCTTTCTTT

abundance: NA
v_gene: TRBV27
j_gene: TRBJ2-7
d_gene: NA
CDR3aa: CASSTLGQLYEQYF
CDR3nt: TGTGCCAGCAGCACCCTCGGACAGCTCTACGAGCAGTACTTC

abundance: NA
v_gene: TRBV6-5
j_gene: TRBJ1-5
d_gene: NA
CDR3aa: CASSYSRQSGPQHF
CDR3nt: TGTGCCAGCAGTTACTCGAGGCAGTCTGGACCCCAGCATTTT

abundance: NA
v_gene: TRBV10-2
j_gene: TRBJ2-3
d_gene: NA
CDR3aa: CASRTTRGSKLFTDTQYF
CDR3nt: TGCGCCAGCAGGACCACCCGGGGGTCCAAGCTGTTTACAGATACGCAGTATTTT

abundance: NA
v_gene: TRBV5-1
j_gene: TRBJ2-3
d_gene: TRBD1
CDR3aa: CASSLAGQGAGTDTQYF
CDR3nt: TGCGCCAGCAGCTTGGCTGGACAGGGGGCGGGCACAGATACGCAGTATTTT

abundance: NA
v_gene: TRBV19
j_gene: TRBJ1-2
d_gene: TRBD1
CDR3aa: CASSIAARQGAYGYTF
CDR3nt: TGTGCCAGTAGTATAGCCGCGCGACAGGGGGCCTATGGCTACACCTTC

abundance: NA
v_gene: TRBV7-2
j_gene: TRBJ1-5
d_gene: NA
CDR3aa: CASSSYGQYNQPQHF
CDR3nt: TGTGCCAGCAGCTCATACGGGCAGTACAATCAGCCCCAGCATTTT